The 19 T cell receptor beta chains below were found in one sample sequenced in a study of T cell changes during pregnancy in multiple sclerosis. Data came from immunoSEQ multiplex PCR; TCRdb stores just in-frame clones and leaves some out. The sample lists 30,000 to 40,000 clones; 85% to 95% were seen once. The source was CD8+ T cells from peripheral blood mononuclear cells, collected in the third trimester of pregnancy. These receptors were collected from a female donor with multiple sclerosis, enrolled in a pregnancy study.

The chain has TRBV29-1 and TRBJ2-1; 9 bases agree with TRBD1. V was clipped by 8 bases and J by 2 bases; unmatched bases: 4. Germline values: CDR1 SQVTM, CDR2 ANQGSEA. The CDR3 has 13 residues. The CDR3 spells CSTRTGAYNEQFF. The CDR3 DNA reads TGCAGCACCCGGACAGGGGCCTACAATGAGCAGTTCTTC.

The V and J genes are TRBV5-6 and TRBJ1-1; D unclear. The V and J ends lost 5 bases and 8 bases respectively, with 13 bases between them. This CDR3 is built from 12 residues. Germline CDR1 SGHDT, CDR2 YYEEEE. CDR3 loop: CASSTGSIEAFF. CDR3 sequence (DNA): TGTGCCAGCAGTACTGGTTCGATCGAAGCTTTCTTT.

V usage is TRBV10-3 and J usage is TRBJ2-7; D unresolved. The V and J ends lost 0 bases and 3 bases respectively, with 3 bases between them. The length of the CDR3 is 12 residues. CDR1 and CDR2 (germline): ENHRY, SYGVKD. In nucleotides, the CDR3 is TGTGCCATCAGTGAGTCCGGCTACGAGCAGTACTTC. This sequence encodes CAISESGYEQYF.

This chain uses TRBV29-1 with TRBJ1-3; D not certain. Trimming pared 7 bases from V and 0 bases from J, leaving 16 bases between. Per the germline V gene, CDR1 is SQVTM and CDR2 is ANQGSEA. The CDR3 has 15 amino acids. CDR3 loop: CSAIGPGNSGNTIYF. CDR3 nucleotides: TGCAGCGCCATAGGGCCCGGGAACTCTGGAAACACCATATATTTT. The full variable domain, its missing parts supplied by reference TRBV29-1 and TRBJ1-3, is SAVISQKPSRDICQRGTSLTIQCQVDSQVTMMFWYRQQPGQSLTLIATANQGSEATYESGFVIDKFPISRPNLTFSTLTVSNMSPEDSSIYLCSAIGPGNSGNTIYFGEGSWLTVV.

This rearrangement joins TRBV29-1 to TRBJ2-2, with D tentatively TRBD1 (5 bases). Germline loops: CDR1 SQVTM, CDR2 ANQGSEA. This CDR3 comprises 12 residues. V lost 4 bases and J 8 bases, leaving 11 bases between the germline ends. DNA of the CDR3: TGCAGCGTTGTAGGGGCGGTGGGGGAGCTGTTTTTT. This translates into CSVVGAVGELFF.

The gene calls are TRBV13 and TRBJ1-1; D not resolved. CDR1 PRHDT and CDR2 FYEKMQ come from the germline V gene (reference sequence). V lost 5 bases, J lost 10 bases, and 20 bases lay in between. The CDR3 contains 14 residues. This CDR3 reads CASSHFIEPLAAFF. Here the CDR3 DNA reads TGTGCCAGCAGCCATTTTATAGAACCATTAGCAGCTTTCTTT.

This clone was seen a single time. The V and J genes are TRBV4-1 and TRBJ2-7; tentatively, D is TRBD1 (5 bases). V shed 0 bases and J shed 3 bases, with 12 bases lying between them. There are 15 residues in the CDR3. The germline CDR1 and CDR2 sequences are MGHRA and YSYEKL. The CDR3 loop is CASSQDDSPLYEQYF. The DNA for the CDR3 is TGCGCCAGCAGCCAAGATGACAGCCCCCTCTACGAGCAGTACTTC.

This clone has just a few counts. The genes are TRBV27 and TRBJ1-5; D gene uncertain. This CDR3 comprises 15 residues. The ends were cut back, 4 bases at V and 0 bases at J, with 10 bases in the middle. Germline V gene data show CDR1 as MNHEY and CDR2 as SMNVEV (reference sequence). CDR3 coding DNA: TGTGCCAGCAGTTGGGCGAGTAATAGCAATCAGCCCCAGCATTTT. Amino acid sequence: CASSWASNSNQPQHF.

V and J are TRBV7-9 and TRBJ2-7; perhaps TRBD1 as D (7 bases). The germline V and J ends were trimmed by 4 bases and 2 bases, with 18 bases remaining between them. The CDR3 covers 16 residues. CDR1 and CDR2 (germline): SEHNR, FQNEAQ (reference sequence). In nucleotides, the CDR3 is TGTGCCAGCAGCTCACCCGGGGCAGGGGGGACCTACGAGCAGTACTTC. It translates to CASSSPGAGGTYEQYF.

CDR3: CASSADILSSYNSPLHF. The DNA for the CDR3 is TGTGCCAGCAGCGCCGACATTCTCAGCTCCTATAATTCACCCCTCCACTTT. V gene TRBV9 combines with J gene TRBJ1-6; no clear D. The CDR3 is 17 residues long. Germline lookup yields CDR1 SGDLS and CDR2 YYNGEE. V was clipped by 3 bases and J by 0 bases, with 13 bases between them.

The chain links TRBV13 to TRBJ2-7; perhaps TRBD2 as D (6 bases). The germline CDR1 and CDR2 sequences are PRHDT and FYEKMQ (reference sequence). V was clipped by 5 bases and J by 3 bases, with 14 bases between them. The CDR3 consists of 14 residues. CDR3: CASSGSGPLYEQYF. The CDR3, as DNA: TGTGCCAGCAGCGGGAGCGGGCCACTCTACGAGCAGTACTTC.

In this sample, this clone turned up once. Here the CDR3 DNA reads TGCGCCAGCAGTTTCTGGCGGGGGGAGACCCAGTACTTC. Encoded protein: CASSFWRGETQYF. The V call is TRBV4-1, the J call TRBJ2-5, with 7 bases matching TRBD2. The V segment lost 6 bases and the J segment 5 bases; nucleotides outside the gene matches: 6. CDR3 size: 13 residues. Germline V gene lookup returns CDR1 MGHRA and CDR2 YSYEKL.

V gene TRBV7-9 combines with J gene TRBJ1-1; TRBD1 matches at 8 bases. The CDR3 runs to 14 residues. Germline V lookup: CDR1 SEHNR, CDR2 FQNEAQ (reference sequence). The V and J ends lost 2 bases and 10 bases, in that order; junction bases with no gene match: 9. CDR3 coding DNA: TGTGCCAGCAGCTTAACAGGGGGAGGAGTTGCAGCTTTCTTT. It yields the protein CASSLTGGGVAAFF.

This clone has only one observation. The rearrangement uses TRBV9 and TRBJ2-7, with TRBD1 identical over 11 bases. Germline trimming cut 3 bases from V and 5 bases from J; bases unmatched to any gene: 10. The CDR3 covers 16 residues. Germline CDR1 SGDLS, CDR2 YYNGEE. CDR3: CASSDPRDRGEDEQYF. CDR3 bases: TGTGCCAGCAGCGACCCCCGGGACAGGGGGGAGGACGAGCAGTACTTC.

The chain is built from TRBV19 and TRBJ2-2, with TRBD2 matching 7 bases. The V and J ends lost 6 bases and 3 bases, in that order; junction bases with no gene match: 7. Germline V gives CDR1 LNHDA, CDR2 SQIVND (reference sequence). This CDR3 has 15 residues. Written as DNA, the CDR3 is TGTGCCAGTAGGGAGCGGGAAGATCACACCGGGGAGCTGTTTTTT. Amino acid sequence: CASREREDHTGELFF.

The chain has TRBV9 and TRBJ1-2, with TRBD1 identical over 9 bases. The CDR3 loop spans 15 amino acids. V trimming: 3 bases; J trimming: 8 bases; junction bases outside the gene matches: 11. CDR1 and CDR2 from the germline V gene are SGDLS and YYNGEE. Here the CDR3 DNA reads TGTGCCAGCAGCGCATTCTCCGGGACAGGGTTCGGCTACACCTTC. Residues: CASSAFSGTGFGYTF.

The chain uses TRBV9 and TRBJ1-6, with D possibly matching TRBD1 (5 bases). The CDR3 loop spans 15 amino acids. Germline assignment: CDR1 SGDLS and CDR2 YYNGEE. V was cut by 3 bases and J by 7 bases, with 14 bases left in between. CDR3 protein: CASSELGAANSPLHF. DNA of the CDR3: TGTGCCAGCAGCGAGTTAGGGGCAGCGAATTCACCCCTCCACTTT.

The rearrangement links TRBV7-2 to TRBJ1-6; possible D gene TRBD1, 5 bases. Trimming removed 0 bases from V and 7 bases from J, with 10 bases in between. Germline V gene lookup returns CDR1 SGHTA and CDR2 FQGNSA. CDR3 length: 15 residues. CDR3 in amino acids: CASSLAWDLNSPLHF. For the CDR3, the DNA is TGTGCCAGCAGCTTAGCCTGGGACTTAAATTCACCCCTCCACTTT.

J is TRBJ2-1 and V is TRBV6-4; 8 bases match TRBD1. Germline loops: CDR1 MRHNA, CDR2 SNTAGT. This CDR3 comprises 14 residues. After removal of 4 bases from V and 8 bases from J, the junction contained 7 bases not matched to a gene. The CDR3 region has the DNA TGTGCCAGCAGTGGACAGGGGAGTTTGGATGAGCAGTTCTTC. It specifies CASSGQGSLDEQFF.